Listed below are T cell receptor beta chains from one sample, sequenced in a study of blood T cells in healthy people across ages. MiXCR was run by TCRdb on the 5' RACE reads, yielding one entry per CDR3 protein. The repertoire holds about 1.8 million distinct CDR3 sequences, with 49% as singletons. The sample was blood. These receptor sequences come from a woman aged 40 to 49 in good health. CDR3s include the opening cysteine and the closing phenylalanine or tryptophan. The D gene is left open where the match is weak. Not all rows give a size; the values are once, few, many and, for expanded clones, a class.

CASSQDVLAGDTQYF | TGCGCCAGCAGCCAAGATGTGCTAGCGGGCGATACGCAGTATTTT | - | TRBJ2-3 | TRBV4-3 | TRBD2
CASSPSAGAPYEQYF | TGCGCCAGCAGCCCATCGGCCGGGGCTCCCTACGAGCAGTACTTC | many | TRBJ2-7 | TRBV5-1 | -
CSARVVNEQYF | TGCAGTGCTCGTGTGGTAAACGAGCAGTACTTC | few | TRBJ2-7 | TRBV20-1 | -
CASSDQATQYF | TGTGCCAGCAGCGACCAGGCGACCCAGTACTTC | few | TRBJ2-5 | TRBV7-9 | -
CASSLRDRGAGGSNVLTF | TGTGCCAGCAGCTTAAGGGACAGGGGGGCGGGTGGTTCCAACGTCCTGACTTTC | few | TRBJ2-6 | TRBV7-2 | TRBD1
CASSAFRGGGYTF | TGTGCCAGCAGTGCGTTCAGGGGAGGTGGCTACACCTTC | - | TRBJ1-2 | TRBV6-5 | -
CATSRGRQPQHF | TGTGCCACCAGCAGAGGTAGGCAGCCCCAGCATTTT | - | TRBJ1-5 | TRBV15 | -
CTSSYSTGDLPTYGYTF | TGTACCAGCAGTTACTCGACAGGGGACCTCCCCACCTATGGCTACACCTTC | - | TRBJ1-2 | TRBV6-5 | TRBD1
CASSRGDRDYEQYF | TGTGCCAGCAGCCGGGGGGACAGAGACTACGAGCAGTACTTC | - | TRBJ2-7 | TRBV6-6 | -
CASSSRGGDDYNEQFF | TGTGCCAGCAGCTCTCGGGGGGGGGACGACTACAATGAGCAGTTCTTC | - | TRBJ2-1 | TRBV7-2 | TRBD2
CASSRGTAKETQYF | TGTGCCAGCAGCCGAGGGACAGCAAAAGAGACCCAGTACTTC | - | TRBJ2-5 | TRBV6-5 | TRBD1
CASSLTVAPKKAFF | TGTGCCAGCAGCTTAACTGTGGCCCCCAAGAAAGCTTTCTTT | - | TRBJ1-1 | TRBV7-3 | -
CASGSGLNYEQYF | TGTGCCAGCGGCTCGGGACTAAACTACGAGCAGTACTTC | many | TRBJ2-7 | TRBV10-3 | TRBD2
CASSLRSGKQYF | TGTGCCAGCAGTCTTAGGTCTGGCAAGCAGTACTTC | - | TRBJ2-7 | TRBV7-2 | -
CASSQEAANYGYTF | TGCGCCAGCAGCCAAGAGGCAGCTAACTATGGCTACACCTTC | - | TRBJ1-2 | TRBV4-1 | -
CASSPGTEVYGYTF | TGTGCCAGCAGCCCCGGGACGGAAGTCTATGGCTACACCTTC | few | TRBJ1-2 | TRBV6-2/TRBV6-3 | -
CASSTNRGNEQFF | TGTGCTAGCAGCACCAACCGGGGCAATGAGCAGTTCTTC | - | TRBJ2-1 | TRBV7-7 | -
CASSYKTGSYEQYF | TGTGCCAGCAGTTACAAGACAGGGTCCTACGAGCAGTACTTC | - | TRBJ2-7 | TRBV6-5 | TRBD1
CASSVSRDYEQYF | TGTGCCAGCAGTGTAAGCAGGGACTACGAGCAGTACTTC | - | TRBJ2-7 | TRBV28 | -
CATRDRNGNQPQHF | TGTGCCACCAGGGACAGGAATGGCAATCAGCCCCAGCATTTT | - | TRBJ1-5 | TRBV27 | TRBD1
CASSSTGGAVGYTF | TGTGCCAGCAGTAGTACAGGGGGCGCGGTTGGCTACACCTTC | - | TRBJ1-2 | TRBV6-6 | TRBD1
CSASVPTGGVMGDEQFF | TGCAGTGCTAGCGTTCCTACAGGGGGCGTAATGGGAGATGAGCAGTTCTTC | - | TRBJ2-1 | TRBV20-1 | TRBD1
CASSFTGTGGSPLHF | TGTGCCAGCAGTTTTACCGGGACAGGAGGGTCACCCCTCCACTTT | - | TRBJ1-6 | TRBV27 | TRBD1
CASSTSGTSNSPLHF | TGTGCCAGCAGCACTTCCGGGACATCGAATTCACCCCTCCACTTT | - | TRBJ1-6 | TRBV7-9 | -
CASSFGTGGAETQYF | TGTGCCAGCAGCTTCGGGACAGGGGGCGCAGAGACCCAGTACTTC | - | TRBJ2-5 | TRBV5-6 | TRBD1
CAISEAGGPGGFADTQYF | TGTGCCATCAGTGAGGCCGGCGGCCCAGGGGGCTTTGCAGATACGCAGTATTTT | - | TRBJ2-3 | TRBV10-3 | TRBD1
CASSLDHNRENEQFF | TGTGCCAGCAGCTTGGATCATAACAGGGAAAATGAGCAGTTCTTC | - | TRBJ2-1 | TRBV5-8 | -
CASSLRTGSLQYGYTF | TGTGCCAGCAGTTTACGGACAGGCTCCTTACAGTATGGCTACACCTTC | - | TRBJ1-2 | TRBV28 | TRBD1
CASSPPGASSNEKLFF | TGTGCCAGCTCACCGCCGGGGGCGTCGAGTAATGAAAAACTGTTTTTT | - | TRBJ1-4 | TRBV18 | -
CASSLGTASINEQFF | TGTGCCAGCAGCTTAGGGACAGCTTCAATCAATGAGCAGTTCTTC | few | TRBJ2-1 | TRBV7-2 | -
CSARDGGLAGKSYNEQFF | TGCAGTGCTAGAGATGGGGGGCTAGCGGGGAAATCCTACAATGAGCAGTTCTTC | once | TRBJ2-1 | TRBV20-1 | TRBD2
CASSRTDPSGYTF | TGTGCCAGCTCGAGGACAGACCCCTCGGGCTACACCTTC | few | TRBJ1-2 | TRBV2 | -
CASSLAGRSNEQFF | TGTGCCAGCAGCTTAGCTGGCCGTTCCAATGAGCAGTTCTTC | few | TRBJ2-1 | TRBV7-2 | -
CSAAQTGLPNYGYTF | TGCAGCGCCGCACAAACGGGACTTCCTAACTATGGCTACACCTTC | - | TRBJ1-2 | TRBV29-1 | -
CASSVGLAGDQETQYF | TGTGCCAGCAGCGTAGGACTAGCGGGGGATCAAGAGACCCAGTACTTC | - | TRBJ2-5 | TRBV9 | TRBD2
CSARPLAGGADTQYF | TGCAGTGCTAGGCCTCTAGCGGGGGGTGCAGATACGCAGTATTTT | - | TRBJ2-3 | TRBV20-1 | TRBD2
CASSADRGETQYF | TGTGCCAGCAGCGCGGACAGGGGAGAGACCCAGTACTTC | many | TRBJ2-5 | TRBV7-2 | TRBD1
CASSVSGSKGEKLFF | TGTGCCAGCAGCGTTAGCGGGTCAAAGGGTGAAAAACTGTTTTTT | - | TRBJ1-4 | TRBV7-9 | -
CASSVAPSYEQYF | TGTGCCAGCAGCGTAGCTCCCTCCTACGAGCAGTACTTC | many | TRBJ2-7 | TRBV9 | -
CASSLITSGLETQYF | TGTGCCAGCAGTTTAATTACTAGTGGTTTGGAGACCCAGTACTTC | few | TRBJ2-5 | TRBV28 | -
CASSLVPPRRALGRGYTF | TGTGCCAGCAGTTTGGTCCCTCCCCGTCGGGCCCTGGGACGGGGCTACACCTTC | - | TRBJ1-2 | TRBV12-3/TRBV12-4 | -
CSSRDPTNEKLFF | TGCAGCTCGAGGGACCCAACTAATGAAAAACTGTTTTTT | - | TRBJ1-4 | TRBV29-1 | -
CSARAPDRLVLIEQFF | TGCAGTGCTAGAGCCCCCGACCGGCTAGTTTTAATTGAGCAGTTCTTC | - | TRBJ2-1 | TRBV20-1 | -
CASSQVVAGEYLPLHF | TGCGCCAGCAGCCAAGTGGTGGCAGGGGAGTATTTACCCCTCCACTTT | - | TRBJ1-6 | TRBV4-3 | -
CASAHSSRAFYGYTF | TGTGCCAGCGCCCACTCCAGTCGAGCATTCTATGGCTACACCTTC | - | TRBJ1-2 | TRBV12-3/TRBV12-4 | -
CSASPLRQGPNTEAFF | TGCAGTGCTAGTCCCCTAAGACAGGGGCCGAACACTGAAGCTTTCTTT | few | TRBJ1-1 | TRBV20-1 | TRBD1
CSALGDWKYF | TGCAGTGCTCTCGGGGATTGGAAGTATTTT | - | TRBJ2-3 | TRBV20-1 | -
CSARPRPPRPQHF | TGCAGTGCTAGACCAAGACCCCCCCGGCCCCAGCATTTT | - | TRBJ1-5 | TRBV20-1 | -